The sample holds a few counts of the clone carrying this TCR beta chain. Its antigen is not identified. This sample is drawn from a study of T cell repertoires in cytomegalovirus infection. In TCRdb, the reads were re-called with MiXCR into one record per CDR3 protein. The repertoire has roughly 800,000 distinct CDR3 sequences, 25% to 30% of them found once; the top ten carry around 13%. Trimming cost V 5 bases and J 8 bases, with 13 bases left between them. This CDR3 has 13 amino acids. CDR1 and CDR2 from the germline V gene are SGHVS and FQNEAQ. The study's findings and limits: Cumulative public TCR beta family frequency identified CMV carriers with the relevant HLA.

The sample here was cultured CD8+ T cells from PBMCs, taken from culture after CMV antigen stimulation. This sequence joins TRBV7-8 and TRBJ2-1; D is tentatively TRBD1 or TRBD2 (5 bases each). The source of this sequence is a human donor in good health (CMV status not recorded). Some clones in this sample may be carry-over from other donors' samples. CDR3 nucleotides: TGTGCCAGCAGCCCGGGGTTAGGGGATGAGCAGTTCTTC. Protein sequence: CASSPGLGDEQFF.